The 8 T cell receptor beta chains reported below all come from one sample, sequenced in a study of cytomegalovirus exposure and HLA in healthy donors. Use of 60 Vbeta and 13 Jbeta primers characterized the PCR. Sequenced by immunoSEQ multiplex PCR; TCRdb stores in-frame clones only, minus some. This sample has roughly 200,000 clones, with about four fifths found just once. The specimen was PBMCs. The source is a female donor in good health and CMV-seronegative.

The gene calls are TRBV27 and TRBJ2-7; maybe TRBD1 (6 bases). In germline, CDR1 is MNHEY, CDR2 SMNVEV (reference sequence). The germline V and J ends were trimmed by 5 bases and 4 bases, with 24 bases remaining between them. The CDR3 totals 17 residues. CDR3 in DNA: TGTGCCAGCAGTCACTCCTTTTCAGGGGACCTCACTTACGAGCAGTACTTC. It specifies CASSHSFSGDLTYEQYF.

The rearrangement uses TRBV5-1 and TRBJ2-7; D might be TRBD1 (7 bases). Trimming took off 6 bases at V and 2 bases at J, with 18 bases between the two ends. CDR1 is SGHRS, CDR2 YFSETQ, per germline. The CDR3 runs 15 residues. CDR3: CASKAEGAPTYEQYF. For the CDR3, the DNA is TGCGCCAGCAAGGCGGAGGGGGCACCGACCTACGAGCAGTACTTC.

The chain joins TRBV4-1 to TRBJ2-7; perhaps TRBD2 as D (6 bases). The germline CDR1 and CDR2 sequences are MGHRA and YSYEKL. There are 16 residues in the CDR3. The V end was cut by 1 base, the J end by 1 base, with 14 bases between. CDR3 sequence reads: CASSQGRGGTSYEQYF. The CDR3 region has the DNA TGCGCCAGCAGCCAAGGTCGGGGCGGGACTTCCTACGAGCAGTACTTC.

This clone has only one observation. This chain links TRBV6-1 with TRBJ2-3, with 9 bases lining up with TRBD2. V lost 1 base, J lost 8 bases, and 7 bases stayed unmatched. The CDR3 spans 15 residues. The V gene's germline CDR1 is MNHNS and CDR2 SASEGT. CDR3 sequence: CASSEGGLAQPTQYF. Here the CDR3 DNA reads TGTGCCAGCAGTGAAGGAGGACTAGCGCAGCCTACGCAGTATTTT.

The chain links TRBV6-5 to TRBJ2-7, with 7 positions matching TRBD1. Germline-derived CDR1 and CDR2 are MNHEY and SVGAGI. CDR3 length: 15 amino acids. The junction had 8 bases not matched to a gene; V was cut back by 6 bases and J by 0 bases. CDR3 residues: CASRPDRASSYEQYF. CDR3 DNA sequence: TGTGCCAGCAGGCCCGACAGGGCCAGCTCCTACGAGCAGTACTTC.

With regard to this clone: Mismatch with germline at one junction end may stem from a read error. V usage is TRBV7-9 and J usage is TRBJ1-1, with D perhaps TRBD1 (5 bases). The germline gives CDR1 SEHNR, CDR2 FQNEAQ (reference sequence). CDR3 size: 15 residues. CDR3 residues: CSSSLFGGTNTEAFF. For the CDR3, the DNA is TGTTCCAGCAGCTTATTCGGAGGGACGAACACTGAAGCTTTCTTT.

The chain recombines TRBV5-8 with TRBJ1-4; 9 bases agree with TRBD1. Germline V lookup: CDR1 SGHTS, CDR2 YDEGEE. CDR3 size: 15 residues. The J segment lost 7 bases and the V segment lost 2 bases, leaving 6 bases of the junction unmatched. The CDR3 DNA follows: TGTGCCAGCAGCTTTGGGGACAGGGCTTCTGAAAAACTGTTTTTT. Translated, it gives CASSFGDRASEKLFF.

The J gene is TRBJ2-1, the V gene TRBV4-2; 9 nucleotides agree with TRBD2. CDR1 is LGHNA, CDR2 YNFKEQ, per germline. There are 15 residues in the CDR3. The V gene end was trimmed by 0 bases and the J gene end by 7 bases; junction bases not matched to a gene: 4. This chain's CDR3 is CASSQDGLAMNEQFF. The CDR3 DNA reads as TGTGCCAGCAGCCAAGACGGACTAGCGATGAATGAGCAGTTCTTC.